This TCR beta chain was sequenced for a study of cytomegalovirus exposure and HLA in healthy donors. Study-wide results and caveats: Specificity for CMV antigens was confirmed in vitro for a few of the CMV-associated chains.

Trimming at V came to 2 bases and at J to 6 bases, leaving 6 bases not matched to a gene. Germline V lookup: CDR1 MDHEN, CDR2 SYDVKM. The CDR3 has 14 amino acids. On this clone itself: The antigen remains unidentified.

PCR involved 60 Vbeta and 13 Jbeta primers. Libraries were prepared by immunoSEQ multiplex PCR; TCRdb keeps only in-frame clonotypes and omits some of them. This listing includes 93,000 or so clones. The chain couples TRBV28 to TRBJ2-7; 8 nucleotides align to TRBD1. The clonotype comes from a middle-aged man in good health and CMV-seronegative. What was sequenced was PBMCs. CDR3 in amino acids: CASSLMAGGGEQYF. DNA of the CDR3: TGTGCCAGCAGTTTAATGGCAGGGGGCGGCGAGCAGTACTTC.